This T cell receptor beta chain was captured in a study of regulatory T cells in long-lasting Graves disease. Findings and limits, study-wide: Repertoires from persistent disease leaned toward TRBV28, TRBJ1-2 and TRBJ2-5.

Investigators prepared the TCR beta libraries by applying iRepertoire HTBI primers and Arm-PCR of CDR3 regions. A single record per CDR3 protein comes from TCRdb applying MiXCR to the multiplex PCR reads. The repertoire holds about 340,000 distinct CDR3 sequences, with 15% to 20% as singletons. There are 13 residues in the CDR3. The germline V gene has CDR1 SQVTM and CDR2 ANQGSEA. V was shortened by 2 bases and J by 3 bases, with 10 bases between the two germline ends. Ten or more counts support this clonotype. Antigen specificity is unknown. The sample's time point: persistent/refractory GD, antithyroid drugs over 5 years with positive TRAb. After RNA was extracted from PBMCs, the TCR library was made from it.

Source: peripheral blood mononuclear cells (PBMCs), taken when the disease was refractory, from a patient treated with antithyroid drugs. The sequence came from a female donor with Graves disease. The chain uses TRBV29-1 and TRBJ1-1, with no clear D. This CDR3 is CSVEWEKDTEAFF. The CDR3 DNA sequence: TGCAGCGTTGAATGGGAGAAGGACACTGAAGCTTTCTTT.